This T cell receptor beta chain comes out of a study of control samples from healthy donors and cancer patients. Repertoires were generated with immunoSEQ multiplex PCR, while TCRdb's copy carries only in-frame clones and drops some. This table holds more than 70,000 clones, 91% found once. This CDR3 is 11 amino acids long. CDR1 LGHDT and CDR2 YNNKEL come from the germline V gene (reference sequence). Trimming took 7 bases from V and 7 from J, leaving 10 bases between them. Specimen: blood. The receptor was derived from a woman aged 30 to 39 in good health. The chain has TRBV3-1 (or the pseudogene TRBV3-2) and TRBJ1-1, with D perhaps matching TRBD1 (5 bases). The CDR3 DNA is TGTGCCAGCACCCGGGGCCTTGAAGCTTTCTTT. Translating gives CASTRGLEAFF.